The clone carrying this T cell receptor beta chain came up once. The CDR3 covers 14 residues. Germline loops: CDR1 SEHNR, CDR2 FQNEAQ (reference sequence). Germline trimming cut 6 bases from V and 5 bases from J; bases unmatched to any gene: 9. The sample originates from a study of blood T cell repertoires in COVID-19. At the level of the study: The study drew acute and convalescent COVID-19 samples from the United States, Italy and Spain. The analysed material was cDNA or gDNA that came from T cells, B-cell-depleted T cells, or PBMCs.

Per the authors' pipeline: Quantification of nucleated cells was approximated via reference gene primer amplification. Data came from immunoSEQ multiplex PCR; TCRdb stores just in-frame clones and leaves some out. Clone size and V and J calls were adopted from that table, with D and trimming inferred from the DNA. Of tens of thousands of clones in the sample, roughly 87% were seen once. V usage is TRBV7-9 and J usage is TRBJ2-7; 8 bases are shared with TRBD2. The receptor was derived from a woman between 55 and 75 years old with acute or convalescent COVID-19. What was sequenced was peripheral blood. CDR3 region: CASRLRGGEDEQYF. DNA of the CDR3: TGTGCCAGCAGGCTCCGGGGGGGGGAAGACGAGCAGTACTTC.